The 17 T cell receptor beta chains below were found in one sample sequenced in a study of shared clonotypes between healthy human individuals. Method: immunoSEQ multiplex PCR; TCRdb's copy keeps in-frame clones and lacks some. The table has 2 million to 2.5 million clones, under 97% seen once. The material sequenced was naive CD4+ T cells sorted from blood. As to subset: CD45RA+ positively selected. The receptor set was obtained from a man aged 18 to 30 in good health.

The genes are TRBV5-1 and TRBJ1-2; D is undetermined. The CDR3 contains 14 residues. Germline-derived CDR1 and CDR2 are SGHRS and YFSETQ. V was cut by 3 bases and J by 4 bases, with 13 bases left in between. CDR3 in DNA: TGCGCCAGCAGCTCCCCGGAGGGTGGCTATGGCTACACCTTC. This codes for CASSSPEGGYGYTF.

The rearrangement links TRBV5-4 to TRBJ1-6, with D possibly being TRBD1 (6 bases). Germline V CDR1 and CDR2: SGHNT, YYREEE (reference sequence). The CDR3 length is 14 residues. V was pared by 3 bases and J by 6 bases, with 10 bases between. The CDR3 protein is CASSSGQSNSPLHF. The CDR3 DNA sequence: TGTGCCAGCAGCTCCGGACAGAGTAATTCACCCCTCCACTTT.

This CDR3 is CAWSVPPGPTGNTIYF. In DNA form, the CDR3 reads TGTGCCTGGAGTGTACCGCCAGGGCCCACTGGAAACACCATATATTTT. This chain connects TRBV30 to TRBJ1-3; D might be TRBD1 (5 bases). This CDR3 is 16 amino acids long. The germline V and J ends were trimmed by 0 bases and 2 bases, with 14 bases remaining between them. Germline V gene data show CDR1 as GTSNPN and CDR2 as SVGIG (reference sequence).

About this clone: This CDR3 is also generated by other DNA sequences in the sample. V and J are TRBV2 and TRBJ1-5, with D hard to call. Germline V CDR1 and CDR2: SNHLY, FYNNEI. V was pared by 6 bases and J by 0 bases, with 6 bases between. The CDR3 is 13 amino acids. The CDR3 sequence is CASRVYSNQPQHF. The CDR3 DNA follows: TGTGCCAGCAGGGTCTATAGCAATCAGCCCCAGCATTTT.

CDR3 in DNA: TGCGCCAGCAGCTTGTGGACTAGCGGGGGGCCCAGTGACGAGCAGTACTTC. Translation: CASSLWTSGGPSDEQYF. The chain recombines TRBV5-1 with TRBJ2-7, with 14 bases lining up with TRBD2. CDR1 and CDR2 (germline): SGHRS, YFSETQ. CDR3 length: 17 residues. Losses at the gene ends were 1 base for V and 5 bases for J; bases not matched to a gene: 8.

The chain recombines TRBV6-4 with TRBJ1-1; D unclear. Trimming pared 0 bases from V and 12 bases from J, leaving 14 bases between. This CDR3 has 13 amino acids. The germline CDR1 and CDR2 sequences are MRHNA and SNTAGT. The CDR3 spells CASSDSGRAETFF. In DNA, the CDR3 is TGTGCCAGCAGTGACTCGGGGAGGGCGGAAACTTTCTTT.

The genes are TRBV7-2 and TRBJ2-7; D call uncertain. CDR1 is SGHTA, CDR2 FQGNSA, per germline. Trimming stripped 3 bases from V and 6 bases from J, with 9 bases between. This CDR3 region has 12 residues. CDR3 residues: CASSFVSSEQYF. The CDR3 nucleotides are TGTGCCAGCAGCTTTGTTTCGTCCGAGCAGTACTTC. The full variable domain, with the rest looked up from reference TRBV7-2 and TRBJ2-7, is GAGVSQSPSNKVTEKGKDVELRCDPISGHTALYWYRQSLGQGLEFLIYFQGNSAPDKSGLPSDRFSAERTGGSVSTLTIQRTQQEDSAVYLCASSFVSSEQYFGPGTRLTVT.

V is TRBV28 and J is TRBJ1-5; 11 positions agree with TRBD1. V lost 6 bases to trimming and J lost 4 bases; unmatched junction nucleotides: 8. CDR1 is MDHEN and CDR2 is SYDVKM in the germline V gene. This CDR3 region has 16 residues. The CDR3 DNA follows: TGTGCCAGCAGCGATGGGGACAGGGGGTCTAATCAGCCCCAGCATTTT. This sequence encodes CASSDGDRGSNQPQHF.

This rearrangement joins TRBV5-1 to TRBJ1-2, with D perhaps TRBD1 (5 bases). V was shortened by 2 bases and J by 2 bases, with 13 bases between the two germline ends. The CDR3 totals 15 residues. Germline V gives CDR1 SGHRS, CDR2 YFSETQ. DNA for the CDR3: TGCGCCAGCAGCTTCAATCCGGGGGGAAACTATGGCTACACCTTC. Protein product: CASSFNPGGNYGYTF.

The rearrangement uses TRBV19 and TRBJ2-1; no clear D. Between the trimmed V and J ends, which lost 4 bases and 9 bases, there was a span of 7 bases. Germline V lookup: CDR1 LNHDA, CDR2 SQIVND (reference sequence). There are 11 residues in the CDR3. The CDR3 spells CASSKTIEQFF. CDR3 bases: TGTGCCAGTAGTAAGACAATTGAGCAGTTCTTC. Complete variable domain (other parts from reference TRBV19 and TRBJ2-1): DGGITQSPKYLFRKEGQNVTLSCEQNLNHDAMYWYRQDPGQGLRLIYYSQIVNDFQKGDIAEGYSVSREKKESFPLTVTSAQKNPTAFYLCASSKTIEQFFGPGTRLTVL.

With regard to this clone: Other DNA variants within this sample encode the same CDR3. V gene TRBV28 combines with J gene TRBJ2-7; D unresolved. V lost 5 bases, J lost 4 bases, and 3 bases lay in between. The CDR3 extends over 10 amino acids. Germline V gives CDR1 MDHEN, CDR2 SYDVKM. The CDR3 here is CASSGYEQYF. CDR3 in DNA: TGTGCCAGCAGTGGGTACGAGCAGTACTTC.

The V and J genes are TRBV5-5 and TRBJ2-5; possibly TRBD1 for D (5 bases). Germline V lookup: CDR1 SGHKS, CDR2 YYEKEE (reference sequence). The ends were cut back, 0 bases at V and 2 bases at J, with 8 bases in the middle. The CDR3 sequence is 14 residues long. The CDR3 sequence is CASSLGTTQETQYF. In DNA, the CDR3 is TGTGCCAGCAGCTTGGGGACAACTCAAGAGACCCAGTACTTC. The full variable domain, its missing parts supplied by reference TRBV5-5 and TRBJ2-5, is DAGVTQSPTHLIKTRGQQVTLRCSPISGHKSVSWYQQVLGQGPQFIFQYYEKEERGRGNFPDRFSARQFPNYSSELNVNALLLGDSALYLCASSLGTTQETQYFGPGTRLLVL.

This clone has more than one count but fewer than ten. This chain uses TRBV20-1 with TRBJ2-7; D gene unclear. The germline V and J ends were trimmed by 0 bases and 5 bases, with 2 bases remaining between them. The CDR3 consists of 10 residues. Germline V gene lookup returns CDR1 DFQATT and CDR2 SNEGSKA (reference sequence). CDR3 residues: CSAREDEQYF. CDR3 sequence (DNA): TGCAGTGCTAGAGAGGACGAGCAGTACTTC.

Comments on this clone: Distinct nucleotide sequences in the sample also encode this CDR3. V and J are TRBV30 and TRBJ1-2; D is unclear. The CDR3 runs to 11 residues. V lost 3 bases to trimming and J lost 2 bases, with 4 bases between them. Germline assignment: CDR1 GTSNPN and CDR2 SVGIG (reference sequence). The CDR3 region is CAWRGNYGYTF. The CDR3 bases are TGTGCCTGGAGGGGGAACTATGGCTACACCTTC.

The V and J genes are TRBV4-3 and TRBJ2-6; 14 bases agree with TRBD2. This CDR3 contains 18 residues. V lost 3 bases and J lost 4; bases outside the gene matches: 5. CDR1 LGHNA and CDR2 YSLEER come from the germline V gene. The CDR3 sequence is CASSHGLAGGPGANVLTF. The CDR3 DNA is TGCGCCAGCAGCCATGGACTAGCGGGAGGTCCAGGGGCCAACGTCCTGACTTTC.

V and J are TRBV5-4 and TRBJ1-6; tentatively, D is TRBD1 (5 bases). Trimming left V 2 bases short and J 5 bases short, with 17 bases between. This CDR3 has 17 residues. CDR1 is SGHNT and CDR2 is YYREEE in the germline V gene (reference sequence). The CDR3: CASSFYRLLGDNSPLHF. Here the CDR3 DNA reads TGTGCCAGCAGCTTCTACAGACTCCTGGGGGATAATTCACCCCTCCACTTT.

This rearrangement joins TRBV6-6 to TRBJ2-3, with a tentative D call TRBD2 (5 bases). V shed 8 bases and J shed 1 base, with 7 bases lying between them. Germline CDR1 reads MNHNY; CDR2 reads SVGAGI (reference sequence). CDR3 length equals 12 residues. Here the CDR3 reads CASLSGTDTQYF. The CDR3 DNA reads TGTGCCAGCCTTAGCGGCACAGATACGCAGTATTTT.